A single sample gave rise to the 13 T cell receptor beta chains below, sequenced in a study of T cells in Graves' hyperthyroidism and ophthalmopathy. TCR beta CDR3 regions were amplified from RNA transcripts. Carried out on the TCR CDR3, a first-round RT-PCR used the HTBI primer set. MiXCR was run by TCRdb on the multiplex PCR reads, yielding one entry per CDR3 protein. There are around 290,000 distinct CDR3 sequences in the sample; over 15% occur only once, and around 61% lies in the top ten. Material for sequencing was blood. These receptors were taken from a woman in her fifties or sixties with Graves' ophthalmopathy.

Comment on this clonotype: A read error is possible here, since a much larger clone lies one base away. The chain uses TRBV12-3 or TRBV12-4 and TRBJ1-5; the D is unclear. This CDR3 comprises 12 residues. CDR3 sequence: CASSWGAQPQRF. The CDR3 DNA reads TGTGCCAGCAGTTGGGGTGCCCAGCCCCAGCGTTTT.

This clonotype was seen only a few times. The chain couples TRBV5-6 to TRBJ2-7; TRBD2 might be the D (7 bases). This CDR3 has 16 amino acids. V was clipped by 0 bases and J by 9 bases, with 22 bases between them. CDR1 and CDR2 from the germline V gene are SGHDT and YYEEEE. The CDR3 DNA reads TGTGCCAGCAGCTTGGAGCAGGCAATGACAGGCGGGGGGCAGTACTTC. Encoded protein: CASSLEQAMTGGGQYF.

This clonotype occurred many times. The gene calls are TRBV27 and TRBJ2-3; 12 bases align to TRBD2. The ends lost 2 bases at V and 0 bases at J; junction bases unmatched: 9. Germline CDR1 reads MNHEY; CDR2 reads SMNVEV (reference sequence). This CDR3 region has 19 residues. The DNA for the CDR3 is TGTGCCAGCAGTTTAGTGGGACTAGCGGGCAAGACTAGCACAGATACGCAGTATTTT. Its protein product is CASSLVGLAGKTSTDTQYF.

The sample holds many counts of this clonotype. This chain joins TRBV2 and TRBJ1-2; no reliable D call. The CDR3 totals 15 residues. CDR1 is SNHLY and CDR2 is FYNNEI in the germline V gene. Trimming took 6 bases from V and 4 from J, leaving 18 bases between them. CDR3 bases: TGTGCCAGCAGGGCCGACCGCGGAGGTTCCTATGGCTACACCTTC. Its translation is CASRADRGGSYGYTF.

This clonotype was recorded at least ten times. This chain's CDR3 is CASSLGLGNGYTF. DNA for the CDR3: TGTGCCAGCAGCTTAGGACTGGGAAATGGCTACACCTTC. This chain connects TRBV11-2 to TRBJ1-2; unclear D gene. CDR1 and CDR2 (germline): SGHAT, FQNNGV. V was shortened by 1 base and J by 6 bases, with 9 bases between the two germline ends. This CDR3 spans 13 amino acids.

This clonotype was seen at least ten times. This rearrangement joins TRBV5-1 to TRBJ2-2; TRBD1 might be the D (6 bases). The CDR3 runs to 17 residues. CDR1 is SGHRS and CDR2 is YFSETQ in the germline V gene. V was clipped by 0 bases and J by 3 bases, with 15 bases between them. This CDR3 is CASSLVRGPRHTGELFF. The DNA of the CDR3 is TGCGCCAGCAGCTTGGTCAGGGGCCCGCGACACACCGGGGAGCTGTTTTTT.

In regard to this clonotype: A much larger clone differs from this one at a single base, so this may be a read error. The gene calls are TRBV25-1 and TRBJ1-2, with a possible D match to TRBD1 (5 bases). V lost 8 bases, J lost 8 bases, and 21 bases lay in between. CDR1 and CDR2 from the germline V gene are MGHDK and SYGVNS. The CDR3 has 14 amino acids. Here the CDR3 reads CASHPVGDSGGYTF. CDR3 DNA: TGTGCCAGCCACCCCGTGGGGGATTCAGGGGGCTACACCTTC.

V usage is TRBV20-1 and J usage is TRBJ1-1; weak D call: TRBD1 (5 bases). The CDR3 sequence is 15 residues long. Deletions cut 7 bases from V and 4 bases from J, with 22 bases between. Germline V gives CDR1 DFQATT, CDR2 SNEGSKA (reference sequence). The chain's CDR3 is CSEKTLGPGGTEAFF. CDR3 nucleotide sequence: TGCAGTGAAAAAACCCTTGGGCCGGGGGGCACTGAAGCTTTCTTT.

The sample holds many counts of this clonotype. The DNA for the CDR3 is TGTGCCAGCCGGACTAGCGGGGGCACAGATACGCAGTATTTT. Translation: CASRTSGGTDTQYF. The rearrangement links TRBV2 to TRBJ2-3; 12 positions match TRBD2. This CDR3 is 14 amino acids long. Germline V gene lookup returns CDR1 SNHLY and CDR2 FYNNEI. The junction had 1 base not matched to a gene; V was cut back by 8 bases and J by 1 base.

The rearrangement joins TRBV19 to TRBJ2-7; maybe TRBD1 (5 bases). Germline CDR1 is LNHDA and CDR2 is SQIVND (reference sequence). The V end lost 5 bases, the J end lost 6 bases, and 17 bases lay between the germline ends. The CDR3 totals 14 residues. DNA for the CDR3: TGTGCCAGTAGTGAACAGGTTGGGGTATCCGAGCAGTACTTC. Encoded protein: CASSEQVGVSEQYF.

This clonotype was recorded many times. The genes are TRBV12-3 or TRBV12-4 and TRBJ2-4; tentative D call: TRBD1 (6 bases). V gave up 6 bases and J gave up 3 bases, with 12 bases separating them. The length of the CDR3 is 14 residues. CDR3 protein: CASSQDSFKNIQYF. The CDR3 coding sequence is TGTGCCAGCAGCCAGGACAGCTTCAAAAACATTCAGTACTTC.

This clonotype was recorded many times. This rearrangement joins TRBV6-5 to TRBJ2-7, with 8 bases fitting TRBD1. The germline gives CDR1 MNHEY, CDR2 SVGAGI. J lost 3 bases, V lost 0 bases, and 19 bases had no gene match. CDR3 length: 20 amino acids. The CDR3 reads CASSYSVGGFGRTGYYEQYF. Here the CDR3 DNA reads TGTGCCAGCAGTTACTCTGTGGGCGGCTTTGGTAGGACAGGGTACTACGAGCAGTACTTC.

There are many counts of this clonotype. The V gene is TRBV10-3, the J gene TRBJ1-1; D perhaps matches TRBD1 (6 bases). CDR3 length: 15 amino acids. CDR1 is ENHRY, CDR2 SYGVKD, per germline. Between the trimmed V and J ends, which lost 2 bases and 3 bases, there was a span of 13 bases. Here the CDR3 DNA reads TGTGCCATCAGTGAGCACGGGGGCCTCGACACTGAAGCTTTCTTT. Protein product: CAISEHGGLDTEAFF.